This T cell receptor (beta chain) was recovered during a study of blood T cell repertoires in COVID-19. Produced via immunoSEQ multiplex PCR; TCRdb's table is partial and in-frame only. The table has 27,000 or so clones, about 90% seen once. The germline V gene has CDR1 SGDLS and CDR2 YYNGEE. The germline V and J ends were trimmed by 0 bases and 1 base, with 7 bases remaining between them. The CDR3 totals 15 residues. This chain links TRBV9 with TRBJ2-2; D is unclear. The sequenced material came from peripheral blood. This sequence originates from a human donor in a cohort sampled during active COVID-19. Written as DNA, the CDR3 is TGTGCCAGCAGCGTAGCACCCGGGAACACCGGGGAGCTGTTTTTT. Its protein is CASSVAPGNTGELFF.